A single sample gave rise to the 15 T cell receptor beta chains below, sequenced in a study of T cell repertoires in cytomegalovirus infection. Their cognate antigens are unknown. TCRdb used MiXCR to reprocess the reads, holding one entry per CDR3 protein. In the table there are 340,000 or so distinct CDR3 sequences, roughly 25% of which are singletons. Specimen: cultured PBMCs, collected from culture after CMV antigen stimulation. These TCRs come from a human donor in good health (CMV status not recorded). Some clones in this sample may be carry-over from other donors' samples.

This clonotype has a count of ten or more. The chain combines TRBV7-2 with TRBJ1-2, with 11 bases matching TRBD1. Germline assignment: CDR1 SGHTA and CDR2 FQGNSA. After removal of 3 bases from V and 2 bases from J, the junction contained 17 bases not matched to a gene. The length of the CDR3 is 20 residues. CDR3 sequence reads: CASSFSGTGGRSGINYGYTF. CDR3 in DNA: TGTGCCAGCAGCTTCTCTGGGACAGGGGGTCGATCGGGGATCAACTATGGCTACACCTTC.

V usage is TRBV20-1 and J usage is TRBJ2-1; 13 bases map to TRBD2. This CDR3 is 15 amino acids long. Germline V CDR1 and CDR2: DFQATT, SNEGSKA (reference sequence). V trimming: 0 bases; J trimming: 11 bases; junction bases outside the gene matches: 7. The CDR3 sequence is CSARDRTSGSPQQFF. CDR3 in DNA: TGCAGTGCTAGAGATCGGACTAGCGGGAGTCCCCAGCAGTTCTTC.

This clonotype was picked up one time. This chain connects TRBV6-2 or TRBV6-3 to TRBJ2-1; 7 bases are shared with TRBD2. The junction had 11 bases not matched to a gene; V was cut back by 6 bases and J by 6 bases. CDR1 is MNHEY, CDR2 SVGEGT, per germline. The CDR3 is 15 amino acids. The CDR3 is CASRVPNTGGNEQFF. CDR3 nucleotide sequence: TGTGCCAGCAGAGTCCCCAATACGGGAGGCAATGAGCAGTTCTTC.

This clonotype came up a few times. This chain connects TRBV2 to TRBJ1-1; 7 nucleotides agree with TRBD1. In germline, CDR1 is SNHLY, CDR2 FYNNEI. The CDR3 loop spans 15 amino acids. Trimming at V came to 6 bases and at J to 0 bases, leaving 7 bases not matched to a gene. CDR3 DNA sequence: TGTGCCAGCAGCGGCCAGACAGGGCTGAACACTGAAGCTTTCTTT. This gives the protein CASSGQTGLNTEAFF.

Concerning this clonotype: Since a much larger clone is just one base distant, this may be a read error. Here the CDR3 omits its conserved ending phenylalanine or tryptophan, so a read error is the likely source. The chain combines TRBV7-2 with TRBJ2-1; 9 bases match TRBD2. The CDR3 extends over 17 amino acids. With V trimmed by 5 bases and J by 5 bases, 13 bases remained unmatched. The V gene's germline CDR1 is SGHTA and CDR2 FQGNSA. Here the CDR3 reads CASSPVGAGGYDNEQFV. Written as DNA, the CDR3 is TGTGCCAGCAGCCCCGTGGGGGCGGGAGGGTATGACAATGAGCAGTTCGTC.

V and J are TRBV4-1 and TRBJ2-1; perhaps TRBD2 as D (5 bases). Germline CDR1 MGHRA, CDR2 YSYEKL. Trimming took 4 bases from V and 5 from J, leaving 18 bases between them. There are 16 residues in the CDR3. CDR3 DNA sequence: TGCGCCAGCAGCCTCTGGATGGGAGCGGCGAACAATGAGCAGTTCTTC. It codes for CASSLWMGAANNEQFF.

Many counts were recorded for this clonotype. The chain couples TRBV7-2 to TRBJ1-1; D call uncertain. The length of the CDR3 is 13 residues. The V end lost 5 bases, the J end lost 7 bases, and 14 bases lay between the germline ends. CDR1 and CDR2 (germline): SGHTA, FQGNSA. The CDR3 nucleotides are TGTGCCAGCAGCCCCCCCGTAAGCGGTGAAGCTTTCTTT. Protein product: CASSPPVSGEAFF.

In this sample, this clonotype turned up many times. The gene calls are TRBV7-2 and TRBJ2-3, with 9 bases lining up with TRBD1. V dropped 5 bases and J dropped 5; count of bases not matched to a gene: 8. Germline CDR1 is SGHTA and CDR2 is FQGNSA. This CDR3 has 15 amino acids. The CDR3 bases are TGTGCCAGCAGCATAACTCCGGGACAGGGAGATACGCAGTATTTT. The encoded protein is CASSITPGQGDTQYF.

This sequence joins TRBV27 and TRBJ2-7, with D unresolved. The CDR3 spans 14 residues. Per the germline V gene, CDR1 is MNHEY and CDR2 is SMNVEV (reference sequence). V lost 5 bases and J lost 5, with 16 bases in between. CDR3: CASSPQGYRDEQYV. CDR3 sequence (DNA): TGTGCCAGCAGTCCCCAAGGGTATCGGGACGAGCAGTACGTC.

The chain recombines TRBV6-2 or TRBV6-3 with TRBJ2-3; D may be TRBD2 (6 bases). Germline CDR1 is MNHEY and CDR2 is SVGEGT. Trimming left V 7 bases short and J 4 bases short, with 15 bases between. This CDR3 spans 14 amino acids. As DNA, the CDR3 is TGTGCCAGCACTCGAATGCCTAGCGCAGATACGCAGTATTTT. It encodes CASTRMPSADTQYF.

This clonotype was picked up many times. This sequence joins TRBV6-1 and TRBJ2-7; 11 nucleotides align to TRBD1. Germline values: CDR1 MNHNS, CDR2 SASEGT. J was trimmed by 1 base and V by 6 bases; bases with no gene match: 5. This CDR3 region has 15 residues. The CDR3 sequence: CASRPGTGGSYEQYF. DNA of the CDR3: TGTGCCAGCAGACCCGGGACAGGGGGTTCCTACGAGCAGTACTTC.

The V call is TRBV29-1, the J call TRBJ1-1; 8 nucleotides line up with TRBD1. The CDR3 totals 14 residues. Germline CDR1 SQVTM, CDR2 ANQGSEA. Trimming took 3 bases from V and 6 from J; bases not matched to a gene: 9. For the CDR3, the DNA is TGCAGCGTTGAGCCCACAGGGGGTAGGGCTGAAGCTTTCTTT. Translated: CSVEPTGGRAEAFF.

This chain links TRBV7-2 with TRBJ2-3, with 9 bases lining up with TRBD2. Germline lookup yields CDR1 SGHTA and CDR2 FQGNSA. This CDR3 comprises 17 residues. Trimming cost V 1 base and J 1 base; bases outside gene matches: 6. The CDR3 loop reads CASSLGPSGTGTDTQYF. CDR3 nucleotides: TGTGCCAGCAGCTTAGGGCCTAGCGGGACGGGCACAGATACGCAGTATTTT.

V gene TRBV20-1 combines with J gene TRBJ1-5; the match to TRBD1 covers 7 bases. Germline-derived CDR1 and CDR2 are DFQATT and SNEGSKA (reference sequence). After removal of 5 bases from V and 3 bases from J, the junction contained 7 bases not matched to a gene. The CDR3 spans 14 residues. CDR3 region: CSAVGQRLNQPQHF. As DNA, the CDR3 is TGCAGTGCTGTGGGACAGCGTCTCAATCAGCCCCAGCATTTT.

CDR3 amino acids: CASTGDRRSSVYEQYF. CDR3 sequence (DNA): TGTGCCAGCACCGGGGACAGGCGTTCTAGTGTCTACGAGCAGTACTTC. J is TRBJ2-7 and V is TRBV6-2 or TRBV6-3; 8 nucleotides agree with TRBD1. J was trimmed by 3 bases and V by 7 bases; bases with no gene match: 14. This CDR3 is 16 amino acids long. Germline V CDR1 and CDR2: MNHEY, SVGEGT.